The clone carrying this T cell receptor (beta chain) appeared a few times. Its antigen is not known. The data were obtained in a study of identical twins. TCRdb reprocessed the 5' RACE reads with MiXCR, giving one entry per CDR3 protein. Here the sample spans hundreds of thousands of distinct CDR3 sequences, 24% being singletons. Overall study findings and caveats: Modelling underestimated the level of out-of-frame TCR alpha sharing observed in monozygotic twins.

Every one of the donors was a healthy Caucasian. In addition, the sample was reused for a study of T cells expressing NK-cell markers. Per that study: Specificity for HCMV among expanded NKG2C+ T cell clones was not established.

The source is a woman between 18 and 29 years old in good health. What was sequenced was CD4+ T cells sorted from blood.

The CDR3 DNA reads as TGTGCCAGCAGCCAAGGTGGTGGGGGAGTTAATTCACCCCTCCACTTT. Its translation is CASSQGGGGVNSPLHF. The V call is TRBV3-1, the J call TRBJ1-6; possibly TRBD1 for D (5 bases). There are 16 residues in the CDR3. Germline-derived CDR1 and CDR2 are LGHDT and YNNKEL (reference sequence). Trimming shortened V by 1 base and J by 6 bases, and 13 bases separated the two germline ends. The complete variable domain, with remaining parts taken from reference TRBV3-1 and TRBJ1-6, reads DTAVSQTPKYLVTQMGNDKSIKCEQNLGHDTMYWYKQDSKKFLKIMFSYNNKELIINETVPNRFSPKSPDKAHLNLHINSLELGDSAVYFCASSQGGGGVNSPLHFGNGTRLTVT.